The 14 T cell receptor beta chains given below trace back to one sample, sequenced in a study of blood T cells in healthy people across ages. For the second PCR, which ran for about 7 to 11 cycles, a sample-barcoded 5' primer and a J-beta primer mix were used. MiXCR was run by TCRdb on the 5' RACE reads, yielding one entry per CDR3 protein. This sample has about 730,000 distinct CDR3 sequences; roughly two fifths occur once, and the top ten carry 20% to 25%. The sequenced sample consisted of blood. The receptors derive from a woman aged 55-70 years in good health.

The chain is built from TRBV20-1 and TRBJ2-3; 12 nucleotides line up with TRBD2. The J segment lost 8 bases and the V segment lost 7 bases, leaving 10 bases of the junction unmatched. The CDR3 totals 14 residues. The V gene's germline CDR1 is DFQATT and CDR2 SNEGSKA (reference sequence). The CDR3 DNA reads as TGCAGTGTCCGACTAGCGGGGGTTGAGGGTACGCAGTATTTT. Its protein product is CSVRLAGVEGTQYF.

The rearrangement links TRBV9 to TRBJ2-6; D not resolved. Germline loops: CDR1 SGDLS, CDR2 YYNGEE. V was trimmed by 5 bases and J by 0 bases, leaving 9 bases between them. The CDR3 contains 15 residues. CDR3: CASRLWGSGANVLTF. The CDR3 coding sequence is TGTGCCAGCAGGCTCTGGGGCTCTGGGGCCAACGTCCTGACTTTC.

About this clonotype itself: Possible read error: a much larger clone is one base away. The J gene is TRBJ2-1, the V gene TRBV4-3, with TRBD2 as a possible D gene (5 bases). The CDR3 loop spans 16 amino acids. V dropped 0 bases and J dropped 4 bases, with 13 bases sitting between them. Germline-derived CDR1 and CDR2 are LGHNA and YSLEER. CDR3 sequence (DNA): TGCGCCAGCAGCCAAGATTGGCGAGCGGATTACAATGAGCAGTTCTTC. Translation gives CASSQDWRADYNEQFF.

The rearrangement links TRBV20-1 to TRBJ2-7; D may be TRBD2 (7 bases). CDR3 length: 12 residues. V lost 4 bases and J 5 bases, leaving 12 bases between the germline ends. Germline V gene sequence: CDR1 DFQATT, CDR2 SNEGSKA (reference sequence). CDR3 in DNA: TGCAGTGCTAAACGGGGGGCCCACGAGCAGTACTTC. Its translation: CSAKRGAHEQYF.

The chain couples TRBV7-3 to TRBJ2-1, with a possible D match to TRBD2 (5 bases). V was shortened by 2 bases and J by 0 bases, with 8 bases between the two germline ends. The CDR3 is 15 amino acids. The germline CDR1 and CDR2 sequences are SGHTA and FQGTGA. The CDR3: CASSLFAGSYNEQFF. The CDR3 bases are TGTGCCAGCAGCTTATTTGCGGGCTCCTACAATGAGCAGTTCTTC.

The V and J genes are TRBV12-3 or TRBV12-4 and TRBJ2-3; 7 nucleotides match TRBD2. V trimming: 6 bases; J trimming: 0 bases; junction bases outside the gene matches: 6. CDR3 length: 15 amino acids. CDR3 sequence (DNA): TGTGCCAGCAGGGGGGGAGGGACTAGCACAGATACGCAGTATTTT. Translating it yields CASRGGGTSTDTQYF.

This clonotype appeared a few times. The chain combines TRBV15 with TRBJ2-5; 8 bases match TRBD2. The ends lost 5 bases at V and 5 bases at J; junction bases unmatched: 19. The length of the CDR3 is 18 residues. Per germline, CDR1 LNHNV and CDR2 YYDKDF (reference sequence). The CDR3 reads CATSATRGLEGAPETQYF. The CDR3 nucleotides read TGTGCCACCAGCGCAACTAGGGGACTAGAAGGGGCGCCGGAGACCCAGTACTTC.

V is TRBV4-3 and J is TRBJ2-7; 7 positions match TRBD1. Per germline, CDR1 LGHNA and CDR2 YSLEER. V lost 0 bases and J lost 3; bases outside the gene matches: 8. This CDR3 is built from 16 residues. CDR3 loop: CASSQEGQRGLYEQYF. The CDR3 region has the DNA TGCGCCAGCAGCCAAGAGGGGCAGAGGGGGCTCTACGAGCAGTACTTC.

Note on this clonotype: A much larger clone lies a single base off, so this may be a read error. The V and J genes are TRBV5-1 and TRBJ2-7, with 7 bases fitting TRBD1. The trim removed 0 bases at V and 2 bases at J, leaving 5 bases unmatched. The germline CDR1 and CDR2 sequences are SGHRS and YFSETQ. The CDR3 runs 15 residues. The CDR3: CASSLAVTGTYEQYF. CDR3 DNA: TGCGCCAGCAGCTTGGCCGTGACAGGGACCTACGAGCAGTACTTC.

This clonotype occurred many times. The chain uses TRBV24-1 and TRBJ2-1; maybe TRBD2 (6 bases). The CDR3 runs 16 residues. Germline CDR1 is KGHDR and CDR2 is SFDVKD. V gave up 5 bases and J gave up 5 bases, with 18 bases separating them. The CDR3 spells CATSGWGDSTNNEQFF. The CDR3 DNA is TGTGCCACCAGTGGGTGGGGGGACTCCACCAACAATGAGCAGTTCTTC.

With regard to this clonotype: One end of the junction does not line up with germline, which may come from a read error. The CDR3 loop reads CASSQDREQYNKQFF. The CDR3 nucleotides are TGTGCCAGCAGCCAAGATCGAGAGCAGTACAATAAGCAGTTCTTC. This chain connects TRBV4-2 to TRBJ2-1; D is unresolved. The V gene's germline CDR1 is LGHNA and CDR2 YNFKEQ. This CDR3 has 15 residues.

This clonotype has a single count. The chain couples TRBV7-6 to TRBJ1-5, with D unresolved. Germline loops: CDR1 SGHVS, CDR2 FNYEAQ. The CDR3 has 14 residues. Trimming shortened V by 5 bases and J by 0 bases, and 8 bases separated the two germline ends. The CDR3 nucleotides are TGTGCCAGCAGCCTGCAGCATAGCAATCAGCCCCAGCATTTT. Its translation is CASSLQHSNQPQHF.

This clonotype showed up just a few times. The chain links TRBV20-1 to TRBJ2-5; D gene uncertain. With the DNA end fitting TRBJ2-7 better, the J assignment may be wrong. The CDR3 sequence is 11 residues long. Germline V lookup: CDR1 DFQATT, CDR2 SNEGSKA (reference sequence). CDR3 DNA sequence: TGCAGTGCCAGCAGTGACTACGAGCAGTACTTC. Its protein is CSASSDYEQYF.

The V call is TRBV7-9, the J call TRBJ2-5; TRBD1 matches 7 bases. The CDR3 runs to 14 residues. CDR1 SEHNR and CDR2 FQNEAQ come from the germline V gene (reference sequence). V lost 4 bases and J lost 5; bases outside the gene matches: 7. CDR3 residues: CASSSGTVAETQYF. The DNA of the CDR3 is TGTGCCAGCAGCTCAGGGACAGTAGCGGAGACCCAGTACTTC.